The T cell receptor (beta chain) under discussion was sequenced for a study of human T cells and chemical hapten exposure. The wider study: Variability of per-sample TCR yields stemmed mainly from small differences in pooled library volume. Study findings and constraints: Once DPC sensitization occurred, TCRs above 1 in 1000 frequency showed no change.

Individual cDNA molecules had unique molecular identifiers attached to them by the library. As handled by the study authors: The median was roughly 100,000 TCRs per sample, ranging about 20,000 to 700,000. TCRdb re-called the 5' RACE reads with MiXCR, one entry per CDR3 protein. The V and J calls and clone size come from TCRdb's table, not from the authors' own analysis. The repertoire holds fewer than 150,000 distinct CDR3 sequences, around a fifth seen once, with around 2.8% in the top ten. This clonotype has a handful of counts. Its target is not known. Total RNA came from unfractionated whole blood. This clonotype originated in a human donor in good health.

CDR3 in amino acids: CASSETQGDTQYF. Written as DNA, the CDR3 is TGTGCCAGCAGTGAAACCCAGGGAGATACGCAGTATTTT. The chain joins TRBV2 to TRBJ2-3; weak D call: TRBD1 (5 bases). Germline CDR1 is SNHLY and CDR2 is FYNNEI. This CDR3 region has 13 residues. Trimming took 2 bases from V and 5 from J, leaving 8 bases between them.